These T cell receptor beta chains were read from a single sample in a study of blood T cell repertoires in COVID-19. Profiled with immunoSEQ multiplex PCR; TCRdb holds only in-frame clones, not every one. The data hold approximately 120,000 clones, with approximately 83% observed a single time. The source material was peripheral blood. These receptors were taken from a man aged 55 to 70 with acute or convalescent COVID-19. Both conserved end residues are part of each CDR3. D genes are given only for firm matches. For some rows the clone size is stated as once, few or many, or as a class when expanded; others skip it.

j_gene: TRBJ1-1
abundance: -
v_gene: TRBV18
d_gene: TRBD1
CDR3nt: TGTGCCAGCTCACCGGGGACAGGGACGGCTGAAGCTTTCTTT
CDR3aa: CASSPGTGTAEAFF

j_gene: TRBJ2-2
abundance: -
v_gene: TRBV7-9
d_gene: TRBD1
CDR3nt: TGTGCCAGCACCCCTCCGGGACAGGGGTACACCGGGGAGCTGTTTTTT
CDR3aa: CASTPPGQGYTGELFF

j_gene: TRBJ2-5
abundance: -
v_gene: TRBV5-8
d_gene: TRBD1
CDR3nt: TGTGCCAGCAGCCCCCAGGGGGCGGGTCAAGAGACCCAGTACTTC
CDR3aa: CASSPQGAGQETQYF

j_gene: TRBJ1-3
abundance: once
v_gene: TRBV11-2
d_gene: -
CDR3nt: TGTGCCAGCAGCTTCGCAGGCGCCACCATATATTTT
CDR3aa: CASSFAGATIYF

j_gene: TRBJ1-2
abundance: -
v_gene: TRBV30
d_gene: TRBD1
CDR3nt: TGTGCCTGTTGGGACAGGACGCGTAGGACCTTC
CDR3aa: CACWDRTRRTF

j_gene: TRBJ2-3
abundance: -
v_gene: TRBV10-3
d_gene: -
CDR3nt: TGTGCCATCAGTGACGGGACTAGCACAGATACGCAGTATTTT
CDR3aa: CAISDGTSTDTQYF

j_gene: TRBJ1-1
abundance: -
v_gene: TRBV5-1
d_gene: -
CDR3nt: TGCGCCAGCAGCCCGGCCCCCGACAGGAACACTGAAGCTTTCTTT
CDR3aa: CASSPAPDRNTEAFF

j_gene: TRBJ2-1
abundance: -
v_gene: TRBV19
d_gene: TRBD1
CDR3nt: TGTGCCAGTAGTAGACAGGGGGTCCCCGCGCAACCCTCCTACAATGAGCAGTTCTTC
CDR3aa: CASSRQGVPAQPSYNEQFF

j_gene: TRBJ1-5
abundance: -
v_gene: TRBV4-1
d_gene: TRBD1
CDR3nt: TGCGCCAGCAGCCAGAACCCGGGACAGAATAATCAGCCCCAGCATTTT
CDR3aa: CASSQNPGQNNQPQHF

j_gene: TRBJ1-2
abundance: -
v_gene: TRBV27
d_gene: -
CDR3nt: TGTGCCACGAAACGACGAGGTCCCTATGGCTACACCTTC
CDR3aa: CATKRRGPYGYTF

j_gene: TRBJ2-1
abundance: -
v_gene: TRBV5-1
d_gene: TRBD1
CDR3nt: TGCGCCAGCACCCGGACAGGGAATTTCGATGAGCAGTTCTTC
CDR3aa: CASTRTGNFDEQFF

j_gene: TRBJ1-3
abundance: -
v_gene: TRBV5-4
d_gene: -
CDR3nt: TGTGCCAGCAGCCAAGGACGGACAAATGGAAACACCATATATTTT
CDR3aa: CASSQGRTNGNTIYF

j_gene: TRBJ2-5
abundance: -
v_gene: TRBV24-1
d_gene: TRBD1
CDR3nt: TGTGCCACCAGGCCGGGACAGGGGCGCCCAGAGACCCAGTACTTC
CDR3aa: CATRPGQGRPETQYF

j_gene: TRBJ2-1
abundance: -
v_gene: TRBV6-4
d_gene: TRBD2
CDR3nt: TGTGCCAGCAGTGACGATCCTAGCGGGCACGGTGAGCAGTTCTTC
CDR3aa: CASSDDPSGHGEQFF

j_gene: TRBJ1-2
abundance: -
v_gene: TRBV6-5
d_gene: -
CDR3nt: TGTGCCAGCATCAAGACCAGGGGCGGGTTAGGCTACACCTTC
CDR3aa: CASIKTRGGLGYTF

j_gene: TRBJ2-1
abundance: -
v_gene: TRBV6-1
d_gene: -
CDR3nt: TGTGCCAGCAGTGAAGGGACAGCCACGCGGCTGAATGAGCAGTTCTTC
CDR3aa: CASSEGTATRLNEQFF

j_gene: TRBJ1-6
abundance: -
v_gene: TRBV28
d_gene: -
CDR3nt: TGTGCCAGCTATCGACGGGGGGCGCATTCACCCCTCCACTTT
CDR3aa: CASYRRGAHSPLHF

j_gene: TRBJ2-1
abundance: -
v_gene: TRBV7-3
d_gene: TRBD1
CDR3nt: TGTGCCAGCAGCCAAAGGGGGACAGGCCTTTACAATGAGCAGTTCTTC
CDR3aa: CASSQRGTGLYNEQFF

j_gene: TRBJ2-3
abundance: -
v_gene: TRBV14
d_gene: -
CDR3nt: TGTGCCAGCAGCCAAGATATGTGGGGAGCAGTCGCAGATACGCAGTATTTT
CDR3aa: CASSQDMWGAVADTQYF

j_gene: TRBJ2-5
abundance: -
v_gene: TRBV28
d_gene: TRBD2
CDR3nt: TGTGCCAGCAGTCCACTAGCGGGAGCGGGAGAGACCCAGTACTTC
CDR3aa: CASSPLAGAGETQYF

j_gene: TRBJ1-5
abundance: -
v_gene: TRBV29-1
d_gene: TRBD1
CDR3nt: TGCAGCGTCGAACAGGGGGCGGGACAGCCCCAGCATTTT
CDR3aa: CSVEQGAGQPQHF

j_gene: TRBJ2-5
abundance: -
v_gene: TRBV28
d_gene: -
CDR3nt: TGTGCCAGCATGCGCCCCCTACCAGAGACCCAGTACTTC
CDR3aa: CASMRPLPETQYF

j_gene: TRBJ1-2
abundance: once
v_gene: TRBV27
d_gene: TRBD1
CDR3nt: TGTGCCAGCAGTGCCCGGACAGGCGCTAACTATGGCTACACCTTC
CDR3aa: CASSARTGANYGYTF

j_gene: TRBJ2-1
abundance: -
v_gene: TRBV20-1
d_gene: TRBD2
CDR3nt: TGCAGTGCTAGTACTGGGACTAGCTCCAGTGAGCAGTTCTTC
CDR3aa: CSASTGTSSSEQFF

j_gene: TRBJ1-2
abundance: -
v_gene: TRBV3-1/TRBV3-2
d_gene: TRBD1
CDR3nt: TGTGCCAGCAGCCAAGGACAGGGCGGTGGCTACACCTTC
CDR3aa: CASSQGQGGGYTF

j_gene: TRBJ2-7
abundance: once
v_gene: TRBV28
d_gene: TRBD1
CDR3nt: TGTGCCAGCAGTTTCCCCCTCGACAGGGCTTACGAGCAGTACTTC
CDR3aa: CASSFPLDRAYEQYF

j_gene: TRBJ1-3
abundance: -
v_gene: TRBV14
d_gene: -
CDR3nt: TGTGCCAGCAGCCAGGTCAGGGCGAACACCATATATTTT
CDR3aa: CASSQVRANTIYF